This T cell receptor (beta chain) was documented in a study of blood T cell repertoires in COVID-19. The wider study: Spain, Italy and the United States supplied samples that represented acute and convalescent COVID-19. In each case, the material was cDNA or gDNA derived from T cells, B-cell-depleted T cells, or PBMCs.

V was clipped by 6 bases and J by 7 bases, with 12 bases between them. This CDR3 comprises 13 residues. Sequencing was performed with immunoSEQ multiplex PCR; in TCRdb, only in-frame clones are kept and a portion is missing. The table shows about 280,000 clones, with around nine tenths occurring only once. The source material was peripheral blood. The chain combines TRBV12-3 or TRBV12-4 with TRBJ2-2; perhaps TRBD2 as D (5 bases). This clonotype originated in a man aged 35 to 55 with active or convalescent COVID-19. The CDR3 sequence is CASSRVEVGELFF. The CDR3 nucleotides read TGTGCCAGCAGCCGGGTGGAGGTCGGGGAGCTGTTTTTT.